This TCR beta chain was sequenced in a study of T cells after yellow fever vaccination. About this clonotype: Its specificity is not known.

CDR1 MNHEY and CDR2 SVGAGI come from the germline V gene. V lost 0 bases and J lost 4, with 13 bases in between. This CDR3 has 15 amino acids. A universal primer site and UMIs were added as TCR cDNA was made by 5'RACE template switching. TCRdb reanalysed the 5' RACE reads using MiXCR and keeps one entry per CDR3 protein. The sample gives fewer than 350,000 distinct CDR3 sequences, more than 3% of which show up once; 20% to 25% is in the top ten. Study-level points and caveats: From the bulk population, abundant clonotypes could contaminate and appear within FACS-sorted repertoires. The secondary response peaked faster, at day 5 versus 15, but was weaker. Clonotypes appearing in both CD4 and CD8 compartments existed, and their share was small.

The sequenced sample was PBMCs, obtained on the day of the yellow fever booster vaccination. The V call is TRBV6-5, the J call TRBJ2-7, with D tentatively TRBD2 (5 bases). The source of this sequence is a man aged 18 to 30 who received the YFV17D yellow fever vaccine. CDR3 nucleotides: TGTGCCAGCAGTTACTCATATGTGCGGGTTTACGAGCAGTACTTC. As protein: CASSYSYVRVYEQYF.